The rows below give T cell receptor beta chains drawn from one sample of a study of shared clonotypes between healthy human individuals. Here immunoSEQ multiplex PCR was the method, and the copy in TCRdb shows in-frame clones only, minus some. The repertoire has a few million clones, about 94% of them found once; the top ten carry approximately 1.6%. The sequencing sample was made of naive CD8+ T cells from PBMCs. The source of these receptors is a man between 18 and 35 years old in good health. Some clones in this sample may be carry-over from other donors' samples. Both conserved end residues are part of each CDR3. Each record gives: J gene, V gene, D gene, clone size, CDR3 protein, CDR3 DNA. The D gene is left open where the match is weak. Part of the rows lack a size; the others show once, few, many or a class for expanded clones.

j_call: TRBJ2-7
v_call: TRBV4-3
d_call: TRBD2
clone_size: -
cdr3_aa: CASSQEGGAGVVSYEQYF
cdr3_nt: TGCGCCAGCAGCCAAGAGGGAGGAGCGGGAGTGGTTTCCTACGAGCAGTACTTC

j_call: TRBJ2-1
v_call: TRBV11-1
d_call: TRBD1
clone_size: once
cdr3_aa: CASSLSPGQVYNEQFF
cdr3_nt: TGTGCCAGCAGCTTGTCACCGGGACAGGTATACAATGAGCAGTTCTTC

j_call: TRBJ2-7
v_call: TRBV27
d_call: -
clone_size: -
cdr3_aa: CASKRRGTYYEQYF
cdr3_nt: TGTGCCAGCAAGAGACGGGGGACTTACTACGAGCAGTACTTC

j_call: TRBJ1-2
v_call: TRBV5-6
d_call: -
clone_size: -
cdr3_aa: CASSSKDQGPPNYGYTF
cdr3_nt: TGTGCCAGCAGCTCAAAGGACCAGGGTCCCCCTAACTATGGCTACACCTTC

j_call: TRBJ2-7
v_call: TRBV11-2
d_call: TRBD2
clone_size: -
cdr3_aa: CASSMTSGRAYEQYF
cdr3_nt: TGTGCCAGCAGCATGACTAGCGGGAGGGCCTACGAGCAGTACTTC

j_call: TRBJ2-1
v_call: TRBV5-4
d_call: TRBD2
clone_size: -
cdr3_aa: CASSLAGDTYNEQFF
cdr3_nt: TGTGCCAGCAGCTTAGCGGGGGATACCTACAATGAGCAGTTCTTC

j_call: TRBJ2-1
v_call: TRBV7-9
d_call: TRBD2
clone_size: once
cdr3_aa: CASSLRTSGDNYNEQFF
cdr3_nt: TGTGCCAGCAGCCTCCGGACTAGCGGGGATAACTACAATGAGCAGTTCTTC

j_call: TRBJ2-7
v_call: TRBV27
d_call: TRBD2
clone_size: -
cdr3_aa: CASSYSGSAHHEQYF
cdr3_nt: TGTGCCAGCAGTTATAGCGGGAGTGCTCACCACGAGCAGTACTTC

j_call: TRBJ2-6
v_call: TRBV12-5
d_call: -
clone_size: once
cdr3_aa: CASGLVPQGSSGANVLTF
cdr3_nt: TGTGCTAGTGGTTTGGTACCCCAGGGGAGCTCTGGGGCCAACGTCCTGACTTTC

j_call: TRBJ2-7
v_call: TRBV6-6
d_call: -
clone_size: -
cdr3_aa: CASSYNRAVTYEQYF
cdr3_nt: TGTGCCAGCAGTTACAATCGTGCGGTAACCTACGAGCAGTACTTC

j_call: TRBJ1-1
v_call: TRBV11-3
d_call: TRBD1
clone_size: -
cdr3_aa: CASSDTRDRANTEAFF
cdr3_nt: TGTGCCAGCAGCGATACCCGGGACAGGGCGAACACTGAAGCTTTCTTT

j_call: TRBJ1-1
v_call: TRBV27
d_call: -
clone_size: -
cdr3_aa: CASSLTVNTEAFF
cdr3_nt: TGTGCCAGCAGTTTAACGGTGAACACTGAAGCTTTCTTT

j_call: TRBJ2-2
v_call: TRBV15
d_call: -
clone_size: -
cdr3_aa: CATSSEPDGGYYTGELFF
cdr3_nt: TGTGCCACCAGCAGCGAACCCGACGGGGGCTACTACACCGGGGAGCTGTTTTTT

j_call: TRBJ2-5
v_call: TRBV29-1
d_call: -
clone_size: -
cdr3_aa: CSGRRETQYF
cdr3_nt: TGCAGCGGGCGACGGGAGACCCAGTACTTC

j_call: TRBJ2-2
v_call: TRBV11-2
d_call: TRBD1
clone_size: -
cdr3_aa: CASSLVKGQNLPGELFF
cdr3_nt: TGTGCCAGCAGCTTAGTTAAGGGACAGAACCTCCCCGGGGAGCTGTTTTTT

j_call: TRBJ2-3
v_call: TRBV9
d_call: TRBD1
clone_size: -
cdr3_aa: CASSPGQGARDTQYF
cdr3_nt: TGTGCCAGCAGCCCCGGACAGGGGGCGAGAGATACGCAGTATTTT

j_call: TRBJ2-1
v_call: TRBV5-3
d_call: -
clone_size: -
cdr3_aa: CARRGVRNEQFF
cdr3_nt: TGTGCCAGAAGGGGCGTACGAAATGAGCAGTTCTTC

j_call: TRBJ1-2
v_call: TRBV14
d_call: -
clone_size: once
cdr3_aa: CASSQFGGDGYTF
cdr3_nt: TGTGCCAGCAGCCAATTCGGGGGGGATGGCTACACCTTC

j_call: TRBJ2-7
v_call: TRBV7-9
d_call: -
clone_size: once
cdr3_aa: CASSLIDSYEQYF
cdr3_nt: TGTGCCAGCAGCCTAATCGATTCCTACGAGCAGTACTTC

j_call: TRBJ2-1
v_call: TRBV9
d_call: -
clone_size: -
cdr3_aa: CASSTGPKRVYEQFF
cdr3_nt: TGTGCCAGCAGCACCGGGCCCAAGCGGGTCTATGAGCAGTTCTTC

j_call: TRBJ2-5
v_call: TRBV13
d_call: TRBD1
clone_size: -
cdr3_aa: CASSLRTGEEAQYF
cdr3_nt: TGTGCCAGCAGCTTAAGGACAGGAGAGGAGGCCCAGTACTTC

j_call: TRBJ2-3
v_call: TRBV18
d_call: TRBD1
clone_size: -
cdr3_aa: CASSPRDRGLKDTQYF
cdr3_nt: TGTGCCAGCTCACCAAGGGACAGGGGCCTAAAAGATACGCAGTATTTT

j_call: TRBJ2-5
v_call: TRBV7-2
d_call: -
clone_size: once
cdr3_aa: CANEGEGTGETQYF
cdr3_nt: TGTGCCAACGAGGGAGAGGGGACCGGGGAGACCCAGTACTTC

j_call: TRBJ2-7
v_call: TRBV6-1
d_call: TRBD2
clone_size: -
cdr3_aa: CASSQSGRAYEQYF
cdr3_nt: TGTGCCAGCAGTCAGAGCGGGAGGGCCTACGAGCAGTACTTC